Shown below are 5 T cell receptor beta chains from a single sample sequenced in a study of T-cell reconstitution after alpha-beta-depleted transplantation in children. The TCRbeta library incorporated unique molecular identifiers. TCRdb reprocessed the PCR reads with MiXCR, giving one entry per CDR3 protein. In the table there are 450,000 to 700,000 distinct CDR3 sequences, 27% of which are singletons. The sample in question was PBMCs, obtained before TCRalphabeta/CD19-depleted stem cell transplant. The receptors derive from a boy under two years old with Wiskott-Aldrich syndrome, due to receive a stem cell transplant.

This CDR3 is CSASGILLAKNIQYF. The CDR3 DNA is TGCAGTGCTAGCGGCATACTCCTAGCCAAAAACATTCAGTACTTC. The chain has TRBV20-1 and TRBJ2-4; D gene ambiguous. The CDR3 is made up of 15 amino acids. V dropped 3 bases and J dropped 0 bases, with 12 bases sitting between them. Germline loops: CDR1 DFQATT, CDR2 SNEGSKA (reference sequence).

The V call is TRBV5-5, the J call TRBJ1-3; the D gene is possibly TRBD1 (6 bases). The V and J ends lost 2 bases and 8 bases respectively, with 11 bases between them. Germline V gives CDR1 SGHKS, CDR2 YYEKEE (reference sequence). CDR3 length: 13 amino acids. The CDR3 nucleotides are TGTGCCAGCAGCTTTTGGGGGGGCCACACCATATATTTT. Its translation is CASSFWGGHTIYF. Full variable domain (remainder filled in from reference TRBV5-5 and TRBJ1-3): DAGVTQSPTHLIKTRGQQVTLRCSPISGHKSVSWYQQVLGQGPQFIFQYYEKEERGRGNFPDRFSARQFPNYSSELNVNALLLGDSALYLCASSFWGGHTIYFGEGSWLTVV.

The chain joins TRBV15 to TRBJ2-5, with D perhaps matching TRBD1 (6 bases). The CDR3 covers 14 residues. CDR1 and CDR2 from the germline V gene are LNHNV and YYDKDF (reference sequence). The germline V and J ends were trimmed by 8 bases and 3 bases, with 16 bases remaining between them. CDR3 sequence: CATVLSDRKETQYF. The DNA of the CDR3 is TGTGCCACCGTGCTTTCCGACAGGAAAGAGACCCAGTACTTC.

This chain uses TRBV10-3 with TRBJ2-3, with 10 bases fitting TRBD2. This CDR3 is 15 amino acids long. Germline V gives CDR1 ENHRY, CDR2 SYGVKD. V lost 4 bases to trimming and J lost 5 bases; unmatched junction nucleotides: 6. The CDR3 region is CAISGASGSEDTQYF. The CDR3 DNA sequence: TGTGCCATCAGTGGGGCTAGCGGGAGCGAAGATACGCAGTATTTT.

This chain uses TRBV3-1 with TRBJ2-5; D gene ambiguous. This CDR3 spans 13 amino acids. Germline CDR1 is LGHDT and CDR2 is YNNKEL (reference sequence). V lost 2 bases to trimming and J lost 5 bases, with 9 bases between them. The CDR3 is CASSQSFEETQYF. CDR3 DNA: TGTGCCAGCAGCCAAAGTTTTGAGGAGACCCAGTACTTC.